The 29 T cell receptor beta chains below all came from one sample that was sequenced in a study of early T cells in non-severe SARS-CoV-2 infection. TCRdb re-called the 5' RACE reads through MiXCR, storing one row per CDR3 protein. The profile shows about 110,000 distinct CDR3 sequences, 11% of them singletons. The sequenced sample consisted of whole blood. The receptors shown here come from an adult who was a healthcare worker with PCR-confirmed SARS-CoV-2 infection or an uninfected control (not recorded which).

A few counts support this clonotype. The V gene is TRBV13, the J gene TRBJ1-1, with D possibly being TRBD1 (6 bases). Germline CDR1 reads PRHDT; CDR2 reads FYEKMQ (reference sequence). This CDR3 has 15 amino acids. Trimming left V 5 bases short and J 1 base short, with 14 bases between. CDR3 loop: CASSLVQGRNTEAFF. The CDR3 nucleotides read TGTGCCAGCAGCCTCGTACAGGGACGGAACACTGAAGCTTTCTTT.

This clonotype has ten or more counts. J is TRBJ2-2 and V is TRBV3-1, with D perhaps TRBD1 (5 bases). The V and J ends lost 2 bases and 8 bases respectively, with 9 bases between them. The germline gives CDR1 LGHDT, CDR2 YNNKEL (reference sequence). This CDR3 is built from 13 residues. The CDR3 DNA sequence: TGTGCCAGCAGCCAACAGGGCGGTGGGGAGCTGTTTTTT. It translates to CASSQQGGGELFF.

This clonotype was counted between two and nine times. J is TRBJ2-1 and V is TRBV14; TRBD1 agrees at 9 bases. Germline loops: CDR1 SGHDN, CDR2 FVKESK. The CDR3 is made up of 16 amino acids. J gave up 2 bases and V 3 bases, and 5 bases lay outside the gene matches. CDR3 residues: CASSQAGTGPYNEQFF. The CDR3 nucleotides are TGTGCCAGCAGCCAGGCCGGGACAGGGCCCTACAATGAGCAGTTCTTC. Combining the CDR3 with reference TRBV14 and TRBJ2-1 gives the whole variable domain EAGVTQFPSHSVIEKGQTVTLRCDPISGHDNLYWYRRVMGKEIKFLLHFVKESKQDESGMPNNRFLAERTGGTYSTLKVQPAELEDSGVYFCASSQAGTGPYNEQFFGPGTRLTVL.

The chain recombines TRBV5-1 with TRBJ2-3, with D possibly matching TRBD2 (6 bases). The CDR3 is made up of 16 amino acids. The V end lost 4 bases, the J end lost 2 bases, and 17 bases lay between the germline ends. Germline V gene lookup returns CDR1 SGHRS and CDR2 YFSETQ. As DNA, the CDR3 is TGCGCCAGCAGCCTACAGATACGCGGGAACACAGATACGCAGTATTTT. This translates into CASSLQIRGNTDTQYF.

This clonotype was seen at least ten times. The chain combines TRBV6-2 or TRBV6-3 with TRBJ2-7; no clear D gene. This CDR3 is 13 amino acids long. Germline CDR1 and CDR2: MNHEY and SVGEGT. Trimming pared 0 bases from V and 12 bases from J, leaving 15 bases between. DNA for the CDR3: TGTGCCAGCAGTTACTCTCAGACCAGTCCGCCGTACTTC. This translates into CASSYSQTSPPYF.

In this sample, this clonotype turned up a few times. This chain uses TRBV20-1 with TRBJ1-2; TRBD1 matches 8 bases. The CDR3 runs to 11 residues. Germline CDR1 is DFQATT and CDR2 is SNEGSKA (reference sequence). V dropped 7 bases and J dropped 8; count of bases not matched to a gene: 6. CDR3 in amino acids: CSGGQGAGYTF. The CDR3 DNA follows: TGCAGTGGTGGACAGGGAGCAGGCTACACCTTC.

The V gene is TRBV3-1, the J gene TRBJ2-3, with 9 bases that match TRBD2. V trimming: 1 base; J trimming: 8 bases; junction bases outside the gene matches: 4. This CDR3 is built from 14 residues. CDR1 is LGHDT, CDR2 YNNKEL, per germline (reference sequence). The CDR3 DNA is TGTGCCAGCAGCCAAGGTAGCGGGAGTGGTACGCAGTATTTT. Protein sequence: CASSQGSGSGTQYF.

CDR3 nucleotides: TGCAGCGTTGGGGGCGCCAACTATGGCTACACCTTC. The encoded protein is CSVGGANYGYTF. This chain uses TRBV29-1 with TRBJ1-2; maybe TRBD1 (5 bases). This CDR3 comprises 12 residues. Germline lookup yields CDR1 SQVTM and CDR2 ANQGSEA. Trimming removed 4 bases at V and 2 bases at J, with 8 bases between.

This clonotype was seen repeatedly, ten times or more. The chain uses TRBV3-1 and TRBJ2-7; TRBD2 agrees at 13 bases. CDR3 length: 16 residues. With 3 bases clipped from V and 4 bases from J, the junction kept 6 bases outside the gene matches. CDR1 is LGHDT, CDR2 YNNKEL, per germline (reference sequence). The CDR3 loop reads CASSHWTSGSGYEQYF. The CDR3 DNA is TGTGCCAGCAGCCATTGGACTAGCGGGAGTGGGTACGAGCAGTACTTC.

As concerns this clonotype: One end of the junction does not line up with germline, which may come from a read error. The chain employs TRBV20-1 and TRBJ2-7, with 16 bases matching TRBD2. The CDR3 totals 16 residues. Germline V lookup: CDR1 DFQATT, CDR2 SNEGSKA (reference sequence). Written as DNA, the CDR3 is TGCAGTGCTACGGGACTAGCGGGAGGGGACTCCTGCGAGCAGTACTTC. It codes for CSATGLAGGDSCEQYF.

This chain joins TRBV28 and TRBJ2-1; TRBD2 agrees at 10 bases. Germline V gene data show CDR1 as MDHEN and CDR2 as SYDVKM. The CDR3 runs 14 residues. Germline trimming cut 8 bases from V and 9 bases from J; bases unmatched to any gene: 10. The CDR3 sequence is CASHITSGIAEQFF. CDR3 nucleotide sequence: TGTGCCAGCCATATTACTAGCGGGATAGCTGAGCAGTTCTTC.

This clonotype was recorded many times. The chain uses TRBV29-1 and TRBJ1-1; tentatively, D is TRBD1 (6 bases). The CDR3 is 13 amino acids. Per germline, CDR1 SQVTM and CDR2 ANQGSEA. Between the trimmed V and J ends, which lost 5 bases and 5 bases, there was a span of 15 bases. The CDR3 spells CSVQEQGGTEAFF. The DNA for the CDR3 is TGCAGCGTTCAGGAACAGGGTGGGACTGAAGCTTTCTTT.

Only a few counts were recorded for this clonotype. This chain links TRBV28 with TRBJ1-5; TRBD1 might be the D (6 bases). The CDR3 covers 14 residues. V lost 3 bases and J 5 bases, leaving 11 bases between the germline ends. CDR1 and CDR2 (germline): MDHEN, SYDVKM. In nucleotides, the CDR3 is TGTGCCAGCAGTTTCCCCGACAGGTATCAGCCCCAGCATTTT. This encodes CASSFPDRYQPQHF.

The table lists this clonotype with a few counts. The J gene is TRBJ2-5, the V gene TRBV29-1; TRBD2 might be the D (6 bases). Per germline, CDR1 SQVTM and CDR2 ANQGSEA. The CDR3 sequence is 14 residues long. V lost 4 bases to trimming and J lost 4 bases, with 16 bases between them. Here the CDR3 DNA reads TGCAGCGTTGTCCCGGGAGATTTGGGAGAGACCCAGTACTTC. This translates into CSVVPGDLGETQYF.

V is TRBV5-1 and J is TRBJ2-7; 7 nucleotides agree with TRBD1. The CDR3 contains 14 residues. The ends lost 7 bases at V and 0 bases at J; junction bases unmatched: 7. The germline CDR1 and CDR2 sequences are SGHRS and YFSETQ. CDR3: CASQTGVGSYEQYF. CDR3 DNA: TGCGCCAGCCAAACAGGGGTGGGCTCCTACGAGCAGTACTTC.

Many counts were recorded for this clonotype. The chain combines TRBV7-8 with TRBJ2-1; possible D gene TRBD1, 6 bases. Per the germline V gene, CDR1 is SGHVS and CDR2 is FQNEAQ. CDR3 length: 15 amino acids. V lost 6 bases, J lost 2 bases, and 14 bases lay in between. DNA of the CDR3: TGTGCCAGCAGTCACCGGACAGCCACCTACAATGAGCAGTTCTTC. It codes for CASSHRTATYNEQFF.

This clonotype occurred many times. As DNA, the CDR3 is TGTGCCAGCAGTTCCGGGACTAGCGGGAGGAATGAGCAGTTCTTC. Translated, it gives CASSSGTSGRNEQFF. The chain couples TRBV27 to TRBJ2-1, with 15 bases fitting TRBD2. V was pared by 4 bases and J by 7 bases, with 2 bases of the junction left unmatched. Germline values: CDR1 MNHEY, CDR2 SMNVEV (reference sequence). There are 15 residues in the CDR3.

This clonotype was picked up a small number of times. CDR3 coding DNA: TGTGCCAGCAGGTGGGGACTAGCGGGAGAAGATACGCAGTATTTT. Its translation: CASRWGLAGEDTQYF. The chain links TRBV5-6 to TRBJ2-3, with 14 bases that match TRBD2. Germline assignment: CDR1 SGHDT and CDR2 YYEEEE. This CDR3 is 15 amino acids long. The V segment lost 5 bases and the J segment 5 bases; nucleotides outside the gene matches: 4.

This clonotype was counted a few times. The chain carries TRBV20-1 and TRBJ2-4; no reliable D call. Trimming cost V 0 bases and J 1 base, with 10 bases left between them. The CDR3 is made up of 15 amino acids. CDR1 is DFQATT and CDR2 is SNEGSKA in the germline V gene (reference sequence). DNA for the CDR3: TGCAGTGCTAGAGATCCGACGGTCGCCAAAAACATTCAGTACTTC. Translating it yields CSARDPTVAKNIQYF.

The table lists this clonotype with a few counts. The rearrangement uses TRBV12-3 or TRBV12-4 and TRBJ1-1; D may be TRBD1 (5 bases). This CDR3 is built from 14 residues. Between the trimmed V and J ends, which lost 6 bases and 5 bases, there was a span of 16 bases. The DNA of the CDR3 is TGTGCCAGCAGAGTGACGGTTGGGGGAACTGAAGCTTTCTTT. Translating gives CASRVTVGGTEAFF.

The chain combines TRBV11-2 with TRBJ2-1, with a possible D match to TRBD2 (5 bases). Per germline, CDR1 SGHAT and CDR2 FQNNGV. V dropped 3 bases and J dropped 9 bases, with 12 bases sitting between them. The CDR3 totals 13 residues. For the CDR3, the DNA is TGTGCCAGCAGCTTGGTGTTAGCGCGTGAGCAGTTCTTC. This gives the protein CASSLVLAREQFF.

The V and J genes are TRBV11-2 and TRBJ2-7; D is possibly TRBD2 (5 bases). Germline loops: CDR1 SGHAT, CDR2 FQNNGV. V lost 3 bases and J 6 bases, leaving 12 bases between the germline ends. The CDR3 consists of 13 residues. The CDR3 is CASSFGAGTEQYF. CDR3 in DNA: TGTGCCAGCAGCTTCGGCGCGGGTACCGAGCAGTACTTC. Full variable domain (missing parts from reference TRBV11-2 and TRBJ2-7): EAGVAQSPRYKIIEKRQSVAFWCNPISGHATLYWYQQILGQGPKLLIQFQNNGVVDDSQLPKDRFSAERLKGVDSTLKIQPAKLEDSAVYLCASSFGAGTEQYFGPGTRLTVT.

V usage is TRBV7-2 and J usage is TRBJ2-1; the match to TRBD2 covers 7 bases. Germline V lookup: CDR1 SGHTA, CDR2 FQGNSA. The CDR3 is made up of 15 amino acids. Germline trimming cut 7 bases from V and 2 bases from J; bases unmatched to any gene: 8. CDR3 sequence: CASTPLLAAYNEQFF. The CDR3 DNA reads as TGTGCCAGCACCCCTTTGCTAGCGGCCTACAATGAGCAGTTCTTC.

This chain uses TRBV12-3 or TRBV12-4 with TRBJ1-2; no reliable D call. The CDR3 is 13 amino acids. The V gene lost 2 bases and the J gene lost 2 bases, with 6 bases spanning the gap. The CDR3 nucleotides read TGTGCCAGCAGTTTACCCGCCAACTATGGCTACACCTTC. As protein: CASSLPANYGYTF.

The chain couples TRBV29-1 to TRBJ2-5; D might be TRBD1 (5 bases). This CDR3 is built from 13 residues. V shed 2 bases and J shed 1 base, with 8 bases lying between them. Per the germline V gene, CDR1 is SQVTM and CDR2 is ANQGSEA. CDR3 protein: CSVETGAQETQYF. The CDR3 DNA is TGCAGCGTTGAAACTGGGGCCCAAGAGACCCAGTACTTC.

This sequence joins TRBV6-1 and TRBJ2-7, with 10 nucleotides matching TRBD1. CDR1 is MNHNS and CDR2 is SASEGT in the germline V gene. This CDR3 is built from 13 residues. The trim removed 5 bases at V and 4 bases at J, leaving 2 bases unmatched. The CDR3 DNA sequence: TGTGCCAGCAGTATGGGACAGGGGTACGAGCAGTACTTC. It yields the protein CASSMGQGYEQYF.

V usage is TRBV27 and J usage is TRBJ1-5, with D uncertain. The V end lost 3 bases, the J end lost 5 bases, and 11 bases lay between the germline ends. Germline V gives CDR1 MNHEY, CDR2 SMNVEV (reference sequence). The CDR3 totals 14 residues. The DNA of the CDR3 is TGTGCCAGCAGTTTTCTCGGTGCGGATCAGCCCCAGCATTTT. As protein: CASSFLGADQPQHF.

This clonotype came up a few times. The chain couples TRBV3-1 to TRBJ2-1, with TRBD2 matching over 9 bases. The germline V gene has CDR1 LGHDT and CDR2 YNNKEL (reference sequence). Losses at the gene ends were 3 bases for V and 0 bases for J; bases not matched to a gene: 0. The CDR3 has 15 amino acids. As DNA, the CDR3 is TGTGCCAGCAGCCATAGCGGGGGCTCCTACAATGAGCAGTTCTTC. This sequence encodes CASSHSGGSYNEQFF.

This clonotype occurred a few times. The rearrangement joins TRBV20-1 to TRBJ2-7, with TRBD1 matching 11 bases. Germline V gives CDR1 DFQATT, CDR2 SNEGSKA (reference sequence). The V gene end was trimmed by 0 bases and the J gene end by 7 bases; junction bases not matched to a gene: 5. The CDR3 runs 14 residues. The CDR3 region has the DNA TGCAGTGCTAGAGATCGGGACAGGGGGTGGGAGCAGTACTTC. This sequence encodes CSARDRDRGWEQYF.